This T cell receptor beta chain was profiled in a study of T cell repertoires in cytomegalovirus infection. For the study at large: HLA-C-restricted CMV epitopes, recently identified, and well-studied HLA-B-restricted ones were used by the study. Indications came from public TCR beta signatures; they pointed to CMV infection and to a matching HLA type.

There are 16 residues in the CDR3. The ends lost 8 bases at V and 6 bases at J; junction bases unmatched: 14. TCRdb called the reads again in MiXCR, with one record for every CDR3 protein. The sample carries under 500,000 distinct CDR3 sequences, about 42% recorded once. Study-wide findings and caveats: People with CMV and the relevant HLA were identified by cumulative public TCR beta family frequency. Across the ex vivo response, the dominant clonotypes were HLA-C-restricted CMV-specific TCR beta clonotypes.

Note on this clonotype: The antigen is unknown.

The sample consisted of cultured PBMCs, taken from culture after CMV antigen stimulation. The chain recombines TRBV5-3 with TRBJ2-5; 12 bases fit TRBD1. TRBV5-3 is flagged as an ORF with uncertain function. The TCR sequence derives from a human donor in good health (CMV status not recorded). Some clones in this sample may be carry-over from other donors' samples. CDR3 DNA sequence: TGTGCCAGCAGCCCGGGGACAGGGGGCACCCGGCAGACCCAGTACTTC. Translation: CASSPGTGGTRQTQYF.